A selection of T cell receptor beta chains follows, all from one sample in a study of vaccination effects on CD4 cells after COVID-19. These receptors' targets are unknown. Sequencing was performed with immunoSEQ multiplex PCR; in TCRdb, only in-frame clones are kept and a portion is missing. The sample consists of 41,000 or so clones, under 70% of them appearing once. The sequences come from CD4+ T cells from PBMCs cultured with HCoV-OC43 spike peptides, collected before COVID-19 vaccination. The receptors here all came from a human donor who received a COVID-19 vaccine. CDR3s include the opening cysteine and the closing phenylalanine or tryptophan. A D gene is named only where the DNA matches it firmly. Only part of the rows carry a size: once, few, many, or a class if the clone is expanded.

>TRBV5-1|14|.|TRBJ2-5|.
CASSLKGGSETQYF
TGCGCCAGCAGTCTTAAGGGGGGTTCAGAGACCCAGTACTTC
>TRBV20-1|17|TRBD1|TRBJ1-1|.
CSASGTGQGAGNTEAFF
TGCAGTGCTAGTGGTACGGGACAGGGGGCCGGTAACACTGAAGCTTTCTTT
>TRBV10-3|13|.|TRBJ1-1|few
CAISRGQDLEAFF
TGTGCCATCAGTCGGGGGCAGGACCTTGAAGCTTTCTTT
>TRBV2|15|.|TRBJ1-5|.
CASSEQGGGNQPQHF
TGTGCCAGCAGTGAACAGGGTGGTGGGAATCAGCCCCAGCATTTT
>TRBV30|14|TRBD1|TRBJ1-4|once
CAWSRDRSYEKLFF
TGTGCCTGGAGTCGGGACAGGTCCTATGAAAAACTGTTTTTT
>TRBV28|14|.|TRBJ1-1|.
CASSSPRGNTEAFF
TGTGCCAGCAGTTCCCCCAGGGGCAACACTGAAGCTTTCTTT
>TRBV7-9|14|.|TRBJ1-1|.
CASSLKQGSTEAFF
TGTGCCAGCAGCTTAAAACAGGGAAGCACTGAAGCTTTCTTT
>TRBV19|14|TRBD1|TRBJ1-5|.
CASTAGQINQPQHF
TGTGCCAGTACCGCGGGACAGATAAATCAGCCCCAGCATTTT
>TRBV5-1|18|TRBD2|TRBJ2-1|.
CASSFLTLTSGLYNEQFF
TGCGCCAGCAGCTTCTTGACCCTGACTAGCGGGCTTTACAATGAGCAGTTCTTC
>TRBV6-6|14|TRBD1|TRBJ2-5|few
CATKGQGTQETQYF
TGTGCCACCAAAGGACAGGGCACCCAAGAGACCCAGTACTTC
>TRBV7-9|13|TRBD1|TRBJ2-7|few
CASSLNLQGKQYF
TGTGCCAGCAGCCTAAACTTACAGGGGAAGCAGTACTTC
>TRBV10-3|15|TRBD1|TRBJ2-5|.
CAISAGRGQEETQYF
TGTGCCATCAGTGCCGGAAGGGGGCAGGAGGAGACCCAGTACTTC
>TRBV7-7|13|.|TRBJ2-2|few
CASSLDGVGELFF
TGTGCTAGCAGCTTAGATGGGGTCGGGGAGCTGTTTTTT
>TRBV2|12|.|TRBJ2-7|few
CASSDSSYEQYF
TGTGCCAGCAGTGACTCTAGCTACGAGCAGTACTTC
>TRBV28|17|TRBD2|TRBJ2-3|once
CASTPPAGGGSTDTQYF
TGTGCCAGCACCCCTCCCGCGGGAGGGGGGTCCACAGATACGCAGTATTTT